Presented here are 16 T cell receptor beta chains from one specimen sequenced in a study of blood T cell repertoires in COVID-19. Generated by immunoSEQ multiplex PCR, the TCRdb table keeps only in-frame clones and is missing some. The table lists about 180,000 clones, 86% of them singletons. Sequenced sample: peripheral blood. All receptors derive from a man in his 70s with active or convalescent COVID-19.

J is TRBJ2-3 and V is TRBV27; weak D call: TRBD1 (5 bases). Trimming stripped 3 bases from V and 7 bases from J, with 17 bases between. The CDR3 covers 15 residues. The germline gives CDR1 MNHEY, CDR2 SMNVEV (reference sequence). CDR3 sequence (DNA): TGTGCCAGCAGTTTCCGGTCTCAAAGGGGAAATACGCAGTATTTT. Translation: CASSFRSQRGNTQYF.

A remark on this clone: This sample also contains other DNA sequences that code for the same CDR3. The chain is built from TRBV7-9 and TRBJ1-4; D unresolved. With 3 bases removed from V and 0 bases from J, the gap between germline ends came to 8 bases. The CDR3 covers 15 residues. Germline V CDR1 and CDR2: SEHNR, FQNEAQ (reference sequence). This chain's CDR3 is CASSLGAATNEKLFF. As DNA, the CDR3 is TGTGCCAGCAGCTTGGGCGCTGCAACTAATGAAAAACTGTTTTTT.

As concerns this clone: The sample carries other DNA sequences with the same CDR3. The rearrangement uses TRBV28 and TRBJ1-5; perhaps TRBD1 as D (6 bases). The germline gives CDR1 MDHEN, CDR2 SYDVKM. V gave up 4 bases and J gave up 6 bases, with 10 bases separating them. The CDR3 has 13 residues. The CDR3 DNA follows: TGTGCCAGCAGTTGGGGGGGCGGTCAGCCCCAGCATTTT. Translating it yields CASSWGGGQPQHF.

The chain has TRBV19 and TRBJ2-1; D not certain. The germline CDR1 and CDR2 sequences are LNHDA and SQIVND (reference sequence). This CDR3 region has 14 residues. V dropped 4 bases and J dropped 0 bases, with 7 bases sitting between them. CDR3 protein: CASSKPSSYNEQFF. CDR3 coding DNA: TGTGCCAGTAGTAAGCCTAGCTCCTACAATGAGCAGTTCTTC.

The V call is TRBV18, the J call TRBJ2-2, with 7 bases matching TRBD1. V shed 6 bases, J shed 4 bases, and the junction held 11 bases outside the gene matches. Germline CDR1 KGHSH, CDR2 LQKENI. This CDR3 spans 16 amino acids. This CDR3 reads CASSQYRGRATGELFF. The CDR3 nucleotides read TGTGCCAGCTCGCAATACAGGGGTCGAGCCACCGGGGAGCTGTTTTTT.

This rearrangement joins TRBV18 to TRBJ2-1, with D perhaps matching TRBD2 (6 bases). The germline gives CDR1 KGHSH, CDR2 LQKENI. The CDR3 consists of 16 residues. Between the trimmed V and J ends, which lost 3 bases and 9 bases, there was a span of 21 bases. CDR3 nucleotides: TGTGCCAGCTCACCGCCGGGACTTCTAGCGAGGGGTGAGCAGTTCTTC. Its protein is CASSPPGLLARGEQFF.

The chain couples TRBV18 to TRBJ1-2; no reliable D call. CDR1 and CDR2 from the germline V gene are KGHSH and LQKENI. The CDR3 consists of 15 residues. V was shortened by 2 bases and J by 0 bases, with 10 bases between the two germline ends. CDR3 nucleotide sequence: TGTGCCAGCTCACCAACCCAGGAAGCTAACTATGGCTACACCTTC. This sequence encodes CASSPTQEANYGYTF.

This chain joins TRBV14 and TRBJ1-2, with D hard to call. Deletions cut 3 bases from V and 7 bases from J, with 12 bases between. Germline V gives CDR1 SGHDN, CDR2 FVKESK. The CDR3 consists of 13 residues. CDR3 DNA: TGTGCCAGCAGCCAGAGCTACACGGGTGGCTACACCTTC. Protein sequence: CASSQSYTGGYTF.

The chain carries TRBV3-1 (or the pseudogene TRBV3-2) and TRBJ1-1; a possible D gene is TRBD1 (6 bases). This CDR3 is built from 15 residues. The ends were cut back, 3 bases at V and 1 base at J, with 12 bases in the middle. CDR1 and CDR2 from the germline V gene are LGHDT and YNNKEL (reference sequence). The CDR3 loop reads CASSQIPGQNTEAFF. In DNA form, the CDR3 reads TGTGCCAGCAGCCAGATTCCGGGACAGAACACTGAAGCTTTCTTT.

CDR3 coding DNA: TGTGCCAGCAGCGGCAGGGGTAGCAATCAGCCCCAGCATTTT. Its protein is CASSGRGSNQPQHF. J is TRBJ1-5 and V is TRBV7-2, with D possibly being TRBD1 (6 bases). This CDR3 contains 14 residues. Trimming cost V 5 bases and J 0 bases, with 8 bases left between them. Per germline, CDR1 SGHTA and CDR2 FQGNSA.

This clone showed up many times. The chain carries TRBV9 and TRBJ1-2, with 9 nucleotides matching TRBD1. This CDR3 comprises 15 residues. CDR1 SGDLS and CDR2 YYNGEE come from the germline V gene. The trim removed 2 bases at V and 7 bases at J, leaving 9 bases unmatched. In DNA, the CDR3 is TGTGCCAGCAGCGTCTCGGACAGGGGAACTGTTGGCTACACCTTC. Its translation is CASSVSDRGTVGYTF.

The rearrangement uses TRBV15 and TRBJ1-5; D perhaps matches TRBD1 (5 bases). Germline CDR1 and CDR2: LNHNV and YYDKDF (reference sequence). The V end lost 5 bases, the J end lost 6 bases, and 17 bases lay between the germline ends. The CDR3 contains 15 residues. The CDR3 sequence: CATSRGGGYSQPQHF. In DNA form, the CDR3 reads TGTGCCACCAGCCGGGGCGGGGGGTATAGTCAGCCCCAGCATTTT.

This rearrangement joins TRBV5-1 to TRBJ2-6, with 8 bases fitting TRBD1. Germline-derived CDR1 and CDR2 are SGHRS and YFSETQ. CDR3 length: 16 amino acids. V lost 1 base to trimming and J lost 1 base; unmatched junction nucleotides: 1. Here the CDR3 DNA reads TGCGCCAGCAGCTTGACAGGGGGGTCTGGGGCCAACGTCCTGACTTTC. It codes for CASSLTGGSGANVLTF.

The genes are TRBV18 and TRBJ1-5, with D possibly TRBD1 on 6 matching bases. Trimming pared 6 bases from V and 0 bases from J, leaving 12 bases between. From germline, CDR1 is KGHSH and CDR2 LQKENI. The CDR3 consists of 15 residues. The CDR3 coding sequence is TGTGCCAGCTCCCCCGGACAGCATAGCAATCAGCCCCAGCATTTT. It yields the protein CASSPGQHSNQPQHF.

This chain connects TRBV7-6 to TRBJ2-5; the D gene is possibly TRBD1 (5 bases). The CDR3 runs to 15 residues. Germline assignment: CDR1 SGHVS and CDR2 FNYEAQ. Between the trimmed V and J ends, which lost 1 base and 4 bases, there was a span of 13 bases. The CDR3 region has the DNA TGTGCCAGCAGCTTAGGACAGACCTTCGGAGAGACCCAGTACTTC. Translating it yields CASSLGQTFGETQYF.

The count of this clone is one. V usage is TRBV6-6 and J usage is TRBJ1-4; D gene unclear. Germline assignment: CDR1 MNHNY and CDR2 SVGAGI (reference sequence). The CDR3 is 15 amino acids. Trimming removed 4 bases at V and 7 bases at J, with 16 bases between. The CDR3 coding sequence is TGTGCCAGCAGTTCCTTCGACATCACCGTTGAAAAACTGTTTTTT. Its protein is CASSSFDITVEKLFF.